These 8 T cell receptor beta chains were all obtained from the same sample, sequenced in a study of control samples from healthy donors and cancer patients. Repertoires were generated with immunoSEQ multiplex PCR, while TCRdb's copy carries only in-frame clones and drops some. The sample shows 150,000 to 200,000 clones, 91% of them seen only once. Sequences were obtained from blood. These receptors came from a woman aged 25 to 39 in good health.

This chain uses TRBV7-2 with TRBJ1-1, with D unresolved. Per germline, CDR1 SGHTA and CDR2 FQGNSA. The CDR3 loop spans 13 amino acids. The germline V and J ends were trimmed by 1 base and 8 bases, with 11 bases remaining between them. The CDR3 nucleotides are TGTGCCAGCAGCTTAGGAGGAACAGAGGAAGCTTTCTTT. Encoded protein: CASSLGGTEEAFF.

The rearrangement uses TRBV28 and TRBJ1-6; 8 bases are shared with TRBD1. Germline loops: CDR1 MDHEN, CDR2 SYDVKM. The CDR3 has 14 residues. V shed 7 bases, J shed 7 bases, and the junction held 6 bases outside the gene matches. The CDR3 sequence: CASTDRGGNSPLHF. The CDR3 nucleotides read TGTGCCAGCACTGACAGGGGAGGCAATTCACCCCTCCACTTT.

This clone appeared a few times. The CDR3 nucleotides read TGTGCCAGCAGTTTAGGGGGACAGGGGGTGTATGGCTACACCTTC. The encoded protein is CASSLGGQGVYGYTF. The chain uses TRBV28 and TRBJ1-2, with TRBD1 matching 11 bases. The CDR3 is made up of 15 amino acids. Germline CDR1 is MDHEN and CDR2 is SYDVKM. Trimming took 2 bases from V and 5 from J; bases not matched to a gene: 4.

The gene calls are TRBV11-2 and TRBJ1-1, with TRBD1 as a possible D gene (5 bases). Germline V gives CDR1 SGHAT, CDR2 FQNNGV. V lost 3 bases and J lost 7, with 12 bases in between. The CDR3 has 13 amino acids. CDR3 residues: CASSLRRDYEAFF. Here the CDR3 DNA reads TGTGCCAGCAGCTTGCGCAGGGACTATGAAGCTTTCTTT.

The chain employs TRBV29-1 and TRBJ1-3, with D possibly matching TRBD1 (6 bases). CDR1 SQVTM and CDR2 ANQGSEA come from the germline V gene. This CDR3 is 12 amino acids long. Trimming cost V 7 bases and J 0 bases, with 7 bases left between them. CDR3 sequence reads: CSGGGSGNTIYF. The CDR3 DNA is TGCAGCGGAGGGGGCTCTGGAAACACCATATATTTT.

Points on this clone: Different DNA sequences within this sample yield the same CDR3. This chain links TRBV5-1 with TRBJ1-6; D might be TRBD1 (5 bases). V lost 0 bases, J lost 0 bases, and 7 bases lay in between. CDR3 length: 16 amino acids. Germline CDR1 reads SGHRS; CDR2 reads YFSETQ. The CDR3 DNA reads as TGCGCCAGCAGCTTGGCAGGGAGCTCCTATAATTCACCCCTCCACTTT. Residues: CASSLAGSSYNSPLHF.

The J gene is TRBJ2-3, the V gene TRBV28; 7 bases agree with TRBD1. This CDR3 is 14 amino acids long. V lost 7 bases and J lost 2; bases outside the gene matches: 6. Germline V gene data show CDR1 as MDHEN and CDR2 as SYDVKM. CDR3 sequence (DNA): TGTGCCAGCAACTTACAGGGGTCCACAGATACGCAGTATTTT. This gives the protein CASNLQGSTDTQYF.

The genes are TRBV6-5 and TRBJ2-1; 9 bases are shared with TRBD2. Germline values: CDR1 MNHEY, CDR2 SVGAGI. The junction had 4 bases not matched to a gene; V was cut back by 3 bases and J by 4 bases. The CDR3 sequence is 15 residues long. CDR3 residues: CASSYRTSAYNEQFF. The CDR3, as DNA: TGTGCCAGCAGTTATCGGACTAGCGCATACAATGAGCAGTTCTTC.